These 13 T cell receptor beta chains originate from one sample sequenced in a study of T cells in women clearing cervical HPV infection. The protocol was immunoSEQ multiplex PCR, while the TCRdb copy is restricted to in-frame clones and leaves out a portion. The sample data list tens of thousands of clones. The sequencing input was blood buffy coat. The receptors originated from a woman between 18 and 75 years old with a cervical HPV16 infection that either progressed to CIN3+ or cleared (not recorded which).

Regarding this clone: Read coverage stops 3 residues before the CDR3 terminus; the germline J gene supplies the remainder. The V call is TRBV7-9, the J call TRBJ1-3; maybe TRBD1 (5 bases). Between the trimmed V and J ends, which lost 8 bases and 4 bases, there was a span of 9 bases. CDR1 and CDR2 (germline): SEHNR, FQNEAQ (reference sequence). This CDR3 is built from 12 residues. CDR3 sequence: CASREGGNTIYF. Partial CDR3 DNA: TGTGCCAGCCGAGAGGGGGGAAACACC. Together with reference TRBV7-9 and TRBJ1-3, the CDR3 gives the full variable domain: DTGVSQNPRHKITKRGQNVTFRCDPISEHNRLYWYRQTLGQGPEFLTYFQNEAQLEKSRLLSDRFSAERPKGSFSTLEIQRTEQGDSAMYLCASREGGNTIYFGEGSWLTVV.

A word on this clone: The read ends 3 residues before the CDR3 terminus; that terminus is restored from the germline J gene. Other nucleotide sequences from this sample produce the same CDR3. The J gene is TRBJ1-3, the V gene TRBV30; 7 positions agree with TRBD1. This CDR3 contains 16 residues. CDR1 is GTSNPN, CDR2 SVGIG, per germline (reference sequence). V gave up 3 bases and J gave up 3 bases; unmatched junction bases: 11. The CDR3 here is CAWSIPRTGDGNTIYF. The sequenced part of the CDR3 DNA is TGTGCCTGGAGCATACCCCGGACAGGTGATGGAAACACC.

Worth noting for this clone: Compared with germline, one end of the junction differs, possibly owing to a read error. The observed sequence ends 3 residues before the CDR3 terminus, with the missing tail filled in from the germline J gene. This chain connects TRBV2 to TRBJ2-3; 8 bases are a match to TRBD1. The CDR3 totals 14 residues. Germline values: CDR1 SNHLY, CDR2 FYNNEI. Partial CDR3 DNA: TGTGCCAGCAGTGAGAAGACAGGGGCAGAGACG. It specifies CASSEKTGAET. The entire CDR3 protein reads CASSEKTGAETQYF.

Notes on this clone: The read finishes 3 residues shy of the CDR3 end, and the germline J gene is used to complete it. The chain joins TRBV20-1 to TRBJ2-7; D is possibly TRBD1 (5 bases). The CDR3 contains 13 residues. Trimming pared 1 base from V and 2 bases from J, leaving 9 bases between. Germline loops: CDR1 DFQATT, CDR2 SNEGSKA (reference sequence). CDR3 protein: CSARGDSPYEQYF. The CDR3 DNA, read in part, is TGCAGTGCTAGAGGAGACAGCCCCTACGAG.

For this clone: The read gets to within 3 residues of the CDR3 end, and the germline J gene fills in the rest. The chain couples TRBV7-3 to TRBJ2-2; D remains unclear. The germline V gene has CDR1 SGHTA and CDR2 FQGTGA. There are 15 residues in the CDR3. CDR3 protein: CASSPLPTRNSPLFF. The CDR3 bases that were read are TGTGCCAGCAGCCCACTCCCTACGAGAAATTCACCG.

Regarding this clone: The read comes to an end 3 residues before the CDR3 does, leaving the germline J gene to fill in the end. The chain carries TRBV7-3 and TRBJ2-3, with D possibly matching TRBD1 (6 bases). The germline V gene has CDR1 SGHTA and CDR2 FQGTGA. Trimming removed 1 base from V and 0 bases from J, with 20 bases in between. The CDR3 sequence is 19 residues long. The CDR3 protein is CASSLSHTQGRPSTDTQYF. The sequenced part of the CDR3 DNA is TGTGCCAGCAGCTTAAGTCACACACAGGGACGACCAAGCACAGATACG.

As concerns this clone: The read finishes 3 residues shy of the CDR3 end, and the germline J gene is used to complete it. This chain uses TRBV7-9 with TRBJ1-5; tentatively, D is TRBD1 (5 bases). The germline V and J ends were trimmed by 1 base and 4 bases, with 11 bases remaining between them. The germline V gene has CDR1 SEHNR and CDR2 FQNEAQ (reference sequence). The CDR3 has 15 residues. Partial CDR3 DNA: TGTGCCAGCAGCTTAGGAACAGGCTTAAATCAGCCC. Amino acid sequence: CASSLGTGLNQP. The entire CDR3 protein reads CASSLGTGLNQPQHF.

Remarks on this clone: The DNA ends 3 residues before the CDR3 does, and the rest of the CDR3 is filled in from the germline J gene. This chain links TRBV30 with TRBJ1-2; 9 bases are shared with TRBD1. CDR1 is GTSNPN and CDR2 is SVGIG in the germline V gene (reference sequence). The CDR3 spans 13 residues. Losses at the gene ends were 0 bases for V and 4 bases for J; bases not matched to a gene: 0. The CDR3 bases that were read are TGTGCCTGGAGTGTGGGACAGGGCTATGGC. It translates to CAWSVGQGYG. The entire CDR3 sequence reads CAWSVGQGYGYTF.

The CDR3 reads CASSLGETGIYEQYF. The covered CDR3 bases are TGTGCCAGCAGCTTAGGGGAGACAGGGATCTACGAG. The rearrangement links TRBV7-9 to TRBJ2-7; 7 bases are shared with TRBD1. The CDR3 is cut off 3 residues early in the read; its end comes from the germline J gene. Losses at the gene ends were 1 base for V and 3 bases for J; bases not matched to a gene: 6. Per germline, CDR1 SEHNR and CDR2 FQNEAQ (reference sequence). The CDR3 is made up of 15 amino acids.

A note on this clone: The read ends 3 residues before the CDR3 terminus; that terminus is restored from the germline J gene. V gene TRBV7-6 combines with J gene TRBJ1-2; D is possibly TRBD1 (6 bases). CDR1 SGHVS and CDR2 FNYEAQ come from the germline V gene. The CDR3 totals 15 residues. CDR3 DNA, as far as it was read: TGTGCCAGCAGCTTTCCCGGGACAAAAAACAATGAC. Its translation: CASSFPGTKNND. The entire CDR3 is CASSFPGTKNNDYTF.

Points on this clone: The CDR3 extends 3 residues past the end of the read, so its final part is completed from the germline J gene. This sequence joins TRBV19 and TRBJ1-1; 11 bases map to TRBD1. The junction had 6 bases not matched to a gene; V was cut back by 5 bases and J by 4 bases. The germline gives CDR1 LNHDA, CDR2 SQIVND (reference sequence). The CDR3 covers 15 residues. Incomplete CDR3 DNA: TGTGCCAGTAGTCTGCCGGGACAGGGGGGCACTGAA. This translates into CASSLPGQGGTE. The whole CDR3 protein is CASSLPGQGGTEAFF.

Incomplete CDR3 DNA: TGCAGCGTAAACAGCGGGATGGGCTATGAG. Translated: CSVNSGMGYE. From start to end, the CDR3 is CSVNSGMGYEQFF. The chain couples TRBV29-1 to TRBJ2-1, with TRBD2 identical over 7 bases. The read finishes 3 residues shy of the CDR3 end, and the germline J gene is used to complete it. The junction had 10 bases not matched to a gene; V was cut back by 6 bases and J by 8 bases. The germline V gene encodes CDR1 SQVTM and CDR2 ANQGSEA. The CDR3 runs 13 residues.

Comments on this clone: The read gets to within 3 residues of the CDR3 end, and the germline J gene fills in the rest. V gene TRBV6-4 combines with J gene TRBJ2-1, with 7 nucleotides matching TRBD2. With 0 bases clipped from V and 2 bases from J, the junction kept 1 base outside the gene matches. CDR3 length: 15 amino acids. Germline V gene data show CDR1 as MRHNA and CDR2 as SNTAGT. The CDR3 is CASSDSGGAYNEQFF. CDR3 bases read: TGTGCCAGCAGTGACTCGGGGGGGGCCTACAATGAG.